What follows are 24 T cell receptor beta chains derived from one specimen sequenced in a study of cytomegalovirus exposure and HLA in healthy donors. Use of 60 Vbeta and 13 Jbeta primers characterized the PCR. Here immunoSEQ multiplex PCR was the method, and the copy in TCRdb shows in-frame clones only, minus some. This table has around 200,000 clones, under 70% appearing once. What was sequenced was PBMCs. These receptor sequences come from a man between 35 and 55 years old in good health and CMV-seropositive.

CDR3 region: CASSLGQGENIQYF. The CDR3 DNA sequence: TGTGCCAGCAGCTTGGGACAGGGTGAAAACATTCAGTACTTC. J is TRBJ2-4 and V is TRBV5-6; 7 positions agree with TRBD1. Losses at the gene ends were 0 bases for V and 5 bases for J; bases not matched to a gene: 2. This CDR3 is built from 14 residues. CDR1 SGHDT and CDR2 YYEEEE come from the germline V gene.

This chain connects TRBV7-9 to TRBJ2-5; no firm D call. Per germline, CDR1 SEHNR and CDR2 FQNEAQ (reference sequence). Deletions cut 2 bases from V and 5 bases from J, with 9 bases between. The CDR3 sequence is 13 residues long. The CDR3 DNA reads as TGTGCCAGCAGCTTAAGCACTTATGAGACCCAGTACTTC. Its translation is CASSLSTYETQYF.

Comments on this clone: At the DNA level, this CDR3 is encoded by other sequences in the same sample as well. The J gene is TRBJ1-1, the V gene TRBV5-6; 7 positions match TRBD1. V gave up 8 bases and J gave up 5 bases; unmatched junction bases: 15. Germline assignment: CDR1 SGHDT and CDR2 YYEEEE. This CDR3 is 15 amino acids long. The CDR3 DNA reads TGTGCCAGTACCCGAGACAGGGTCAGGAAGACTGAAGCTTTCTTT. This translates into CASTRDRVRKTEAFF.

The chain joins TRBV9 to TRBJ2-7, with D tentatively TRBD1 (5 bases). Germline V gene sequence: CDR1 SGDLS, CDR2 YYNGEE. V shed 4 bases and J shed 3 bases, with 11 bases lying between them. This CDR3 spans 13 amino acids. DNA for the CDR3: TGTGCCAGCAGCCCCGGACACAACTACGAGCAGTACTTC. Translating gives CASSPGHNYEQYF.

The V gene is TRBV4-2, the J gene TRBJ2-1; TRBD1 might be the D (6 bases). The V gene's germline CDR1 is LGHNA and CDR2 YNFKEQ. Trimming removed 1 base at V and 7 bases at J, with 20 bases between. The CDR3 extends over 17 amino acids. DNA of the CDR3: TGTGCCAGCAGCCAAGCTCCCCAAAAGAGGGGGTGGAATGAGCAGTTCTTC. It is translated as CASSQAPQKRGWNEQFF.

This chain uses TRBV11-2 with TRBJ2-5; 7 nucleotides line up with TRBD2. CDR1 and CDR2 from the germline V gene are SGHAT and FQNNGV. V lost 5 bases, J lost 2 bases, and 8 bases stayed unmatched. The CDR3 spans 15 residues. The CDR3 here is CASSQSTSAQETQYF. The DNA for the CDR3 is TGTGCCAGCAGCCAATCCACTAGCGCACAAGAGACCCAGTACTTC.

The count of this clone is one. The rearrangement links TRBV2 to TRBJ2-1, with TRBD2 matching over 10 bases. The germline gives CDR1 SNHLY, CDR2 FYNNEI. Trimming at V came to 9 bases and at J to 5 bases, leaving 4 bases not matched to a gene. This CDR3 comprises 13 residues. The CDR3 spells CASWTSGNNEQFF. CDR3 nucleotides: TGTGCCAGTTGGACTAGCGGTAACAATGAGCAGTTCTTC.

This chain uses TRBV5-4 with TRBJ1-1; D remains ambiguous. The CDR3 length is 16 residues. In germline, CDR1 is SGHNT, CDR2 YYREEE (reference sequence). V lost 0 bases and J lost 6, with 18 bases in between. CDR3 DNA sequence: TGTGCCAGCAGCTTGGAAGGACGGGGAGCGGCGGCTGAAGCTTTCTTT. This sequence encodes CASSLEGRGAAAEAFF.

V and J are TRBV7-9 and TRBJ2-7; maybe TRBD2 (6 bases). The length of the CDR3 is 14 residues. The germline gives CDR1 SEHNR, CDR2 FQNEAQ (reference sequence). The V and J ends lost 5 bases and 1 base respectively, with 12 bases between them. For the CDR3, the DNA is TGTGCCAGCAGCGCGTCGACTAGTTCCTACGAGCAGTACTTC. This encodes CASSASTSSYEQYF.

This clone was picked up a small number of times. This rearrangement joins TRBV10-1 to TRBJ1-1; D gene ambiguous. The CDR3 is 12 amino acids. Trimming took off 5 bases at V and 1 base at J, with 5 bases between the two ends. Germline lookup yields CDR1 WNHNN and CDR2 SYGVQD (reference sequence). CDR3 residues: CASSTANTEAFF. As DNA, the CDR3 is TGCGCCAGCAGTACAGCGAACACTGAAGCTTTCTTT.

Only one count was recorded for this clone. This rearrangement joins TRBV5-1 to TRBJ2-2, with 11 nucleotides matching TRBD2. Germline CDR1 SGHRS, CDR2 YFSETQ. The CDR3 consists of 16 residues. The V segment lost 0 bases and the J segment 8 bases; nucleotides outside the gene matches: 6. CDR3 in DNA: TGCGCCAGCAGCTTGGGACTAGCGGGGAGCTTGGGGGAGCTGTTTTTT. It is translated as CASSLGLAGSLGELFF.

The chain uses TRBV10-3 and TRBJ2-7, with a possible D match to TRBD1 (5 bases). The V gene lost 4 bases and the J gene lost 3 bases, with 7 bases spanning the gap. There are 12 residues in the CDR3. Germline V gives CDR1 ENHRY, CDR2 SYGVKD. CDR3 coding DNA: TGTGCCATCAGTGGGGGCTTCTACGAGCAGTACTTC. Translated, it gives CAISGGFYEQYF.

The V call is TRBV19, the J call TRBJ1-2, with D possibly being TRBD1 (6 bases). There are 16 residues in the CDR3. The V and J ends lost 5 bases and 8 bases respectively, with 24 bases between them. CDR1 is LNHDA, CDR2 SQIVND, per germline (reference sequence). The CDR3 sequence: CASSDYRDIPFEGYTF. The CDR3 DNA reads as TGTGCCAGTAGTGATTACCGGGACATCCCCTTTGAAGGCTACACCTTC.

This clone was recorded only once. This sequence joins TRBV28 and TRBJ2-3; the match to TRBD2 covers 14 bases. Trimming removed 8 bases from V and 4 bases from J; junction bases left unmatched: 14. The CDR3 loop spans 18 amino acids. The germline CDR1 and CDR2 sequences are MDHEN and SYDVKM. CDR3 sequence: CASGGTSGGGPTADTQYF. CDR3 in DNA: TGTGCCAGCGGAGGGACTAGCGGGGGCGGGCCCACCGCAGATACGCAGTATTTT.

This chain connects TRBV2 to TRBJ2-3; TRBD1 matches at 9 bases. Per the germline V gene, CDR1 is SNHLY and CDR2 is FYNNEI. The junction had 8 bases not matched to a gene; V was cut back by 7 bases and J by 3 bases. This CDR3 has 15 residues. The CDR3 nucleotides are TGTGCCAGCACCGAGGTGGACAGGGGAACAGATACGCAGTATTTT. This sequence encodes CASTEVDRGTDTQYF.

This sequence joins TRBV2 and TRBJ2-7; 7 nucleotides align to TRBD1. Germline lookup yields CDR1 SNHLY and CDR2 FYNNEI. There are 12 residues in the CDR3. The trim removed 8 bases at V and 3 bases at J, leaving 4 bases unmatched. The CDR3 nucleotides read TGTGCCAGCCTGGGACAGAACTACGAGCAGTACTTC. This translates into CASLGQNYEQYF.

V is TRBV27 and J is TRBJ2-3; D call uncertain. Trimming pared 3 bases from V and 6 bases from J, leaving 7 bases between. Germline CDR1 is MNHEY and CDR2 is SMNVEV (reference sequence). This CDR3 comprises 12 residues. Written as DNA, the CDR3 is TGTGCCAGCAGTTTGTCCGGGGATACGCAGTATTTT. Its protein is CASSLSGDTQYF.

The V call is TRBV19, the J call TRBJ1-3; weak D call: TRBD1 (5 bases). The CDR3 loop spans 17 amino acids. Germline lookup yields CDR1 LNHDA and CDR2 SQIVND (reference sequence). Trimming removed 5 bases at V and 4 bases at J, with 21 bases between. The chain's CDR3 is CASSPQAGSVGGNTIYF. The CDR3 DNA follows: TGTGCCAGTAGTCCGCAAGCAGGGTCGGTTGGAGGAAACACCATATATTTT. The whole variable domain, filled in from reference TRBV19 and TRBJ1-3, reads DGGITQSPKYLFRKEGQNVTLSCEQNLNHDAMYWYRQDPGQGLRLIYYSQIVNDFQKGDIAEGYSVSREKKESFPLTVTSAQKNPTAFYLCASSPQAGSVGGNTIYFGEGSWLTVV.

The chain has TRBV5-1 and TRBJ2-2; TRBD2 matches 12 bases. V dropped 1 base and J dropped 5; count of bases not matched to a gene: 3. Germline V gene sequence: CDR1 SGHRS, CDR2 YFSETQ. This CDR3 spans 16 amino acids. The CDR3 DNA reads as TGCGCCAGCAGCTTGAGTCTAGCGGGGGGGACCGGGGAGCTGTTTTTT. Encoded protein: CASSLSLAGGTGELFF.

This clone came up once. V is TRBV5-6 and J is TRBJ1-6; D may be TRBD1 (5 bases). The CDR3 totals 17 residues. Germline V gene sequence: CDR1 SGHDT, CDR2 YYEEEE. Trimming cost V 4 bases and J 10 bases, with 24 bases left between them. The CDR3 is CASSRGGGGGYASPLHF. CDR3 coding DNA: TGTGCCAGCAGCCGGGGGGGTGGCGGGGGGTACGCGTCACCCCTCCACTTT.

CDR3 in DNA: TGTGCCAGCAGTGCTCCTATGGGCTCTCTACCAGATACGCAGTATTTT. This translates into CASSAPMGSLPDTQYF. This chain uses TRBV6-1 with TRBJ2-3, with D hard to call. The CDR3 contains 16 residues. Trimming took 4 bases from V and 4 from J, leaving 18 bases between them. Per the germline V gene, CDR1 is MNHNS and CDR2 is SASEGT.

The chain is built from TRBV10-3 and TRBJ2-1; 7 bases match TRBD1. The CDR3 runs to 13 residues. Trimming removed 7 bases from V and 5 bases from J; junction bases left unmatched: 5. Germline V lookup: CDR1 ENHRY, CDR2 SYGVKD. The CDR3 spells CAITSGQNNEQFF. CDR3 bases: TGTGCCATCACATCGGGACAGAACAATGAGCAGTTCTTC.

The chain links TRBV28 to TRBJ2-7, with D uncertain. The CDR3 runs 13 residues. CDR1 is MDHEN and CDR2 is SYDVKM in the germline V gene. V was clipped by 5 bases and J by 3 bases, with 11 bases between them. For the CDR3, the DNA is TGTGCCAGCAGTCCCCCCGAGAGCTACGAGCAGTACTTC. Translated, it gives CASSPPESYEQYF.

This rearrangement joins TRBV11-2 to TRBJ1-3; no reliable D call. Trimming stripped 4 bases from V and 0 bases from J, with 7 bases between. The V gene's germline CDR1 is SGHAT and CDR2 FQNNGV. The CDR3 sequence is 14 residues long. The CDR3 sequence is CASSSRSSGNTIYF. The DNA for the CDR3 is TGTGCCAGCAGCTCCCGTTCCTCTGGAAACACCATATATTTT.